The rows below give T cell receptor beta chains drawn from one sample of a study of blood T cells in healthy people across ages. TCRdb re-derived calls from the 5' RACE reads in MiXCR, one entry per CDR3 protein. Among 450,000 to 700,000 distinct CDR3 sequences listed, roughly 28% were seen once. The sample comprised blood. Every receptor here comes from a woman in her seventies in good health. CDR3s include the opening cysteine and the closing phenylalanine or tryptophan. A D gene is named only where the DNA matches it firmly. Part of the rows lack a size; the others show once, few, many or a class for expanded clones.

j_call	v_call	d_call	clone_size	cdr3_nt	cdr3_aa
TRBJ1-1	TRBV29-1	NA	NA	TGCAGCGTGGGGGTTACAGGGTTGGGCACTGAAGCTTTCTTT	CSVGVTGLGTEAFF
TRBJ2-7	TRBV6-5	NA	NA	TGTGCCAGCAGTTACGTACAGGGTACCTACGAGCAGTACTTC	CASSYVQGTYEQYF
TRBJ1-2	TRBV20-1	NA	NA	TGCAGTGCAACTACAGGAGTTAACTATGGCTACACCTTC	CSATTGVNYGYTF
TRBJ2-4	TRBV6-5	NA	NA	TGTGCCAGCAGTTACTCGTTGGGAGCCAAAAACATTCAGTACTTC	CASSYSLGAKNIQYF
TRBJ1-1	TRBV10-3	NA	few	TGTGCCATCAGGGCAGGGAGAACTGAAGCTTTCTTT	CAIRAGRTEAFF
TRBJ1-4	TRBV20-1	NA	NA	TGCAGTGCCAAAAAGGGTGGGACGTTGGGGGAAAAACTGTTTTTT	CSAKKGGTLGEKLFF
TRBJ2-1	TRBV24-1	NA	few	TGTGCCACCAGCCATAGAGCCTCCTACAATGAGCAGTTCTTC	CATSHRASYNEQFF
TRBJ1-2	TRBV7-9	NA	few	TGTGCCAGCAGCTTAGAGCAGGCTAACTATGGCTACACCTTC	CASSLEQANYGYTF
TRBJ2-3	TRBV20-1	TRBD2	NA	TGCAGTGCTGATCCACTAGCGAGACTAACAAATACGCAGTATTTT	CSADPLARLTNTQYF
TRBJ1-2	TRBV6-5	NA	NA	TGTGCCAGCAGTTACTCCGCAGGGGCTCTTGGCTACACCTTC	CASSYSAGALGYTF
TRBJ1-5	TRBV6-1	NA	NA	TGTGCCAGCAGTAAGGAGGGCAATCAGCCCCAGCATTTT	CASSKEGNQPQHF
TRBJ1-3	TRBV29-1	NA	NA	TGCAGAAGGGGGGTTGGGGGCCCTGGAAACACCATATATTTT	CRRGVGGPGNTIYF
TRBJ2-3	TRBV6-6	NA	NA	TGTGCCAGCAGTTACTCCCCTAGCGAGGGCACAGATACGCAGTATTTT	CASSYSPSEGTDTQYF
TRBJ2-3	TRBV7-2	TRBD2	NA	TGTGCCAGCAGCTCGCGCGTTAGCGGGGGGGCGGGAGCAGATACGCAGTATTTT	CASSSRVSGGAGADTQYF
TRBJ2-2	TRBV29-1	NA	many	TGCAGCGGCGGGGGGACAGGGAATACCGGGGAGCTGTTTTTT	CSGGGTGNTGELFF
TRBJ2-1	TRBV10-3	NA	once	TGTGCCATCAGTGAACGGGTGGCCAATGAGCAGTTCTTC	CAISERVANEQFF
TRBJ2-1	TRBV6-2/TRBV6-3	TRBD2	few	TGTGCCAGCAGTTACCTGGCGGGGGATGAGCAGTTCTTC	CASSYLAGDEQFF
TRBJ1-5	TRBV20-1	NA	NA	TGCAGTGCTAGCCCCGACAGGTATCAGCCCCAGCATTTT	CSASPDRYQPQHF
TRBJ1-2	TRBV20-1	TRBD1	NA	TGCAGTGTATCGGGACAGTCAGGCGCTATTAGTGGCTACACCTTC	CSVSGQSGAISGYTF
TRBJ2-3	TRBV20-1	TRBD2	NA	TGCAGTGCTAGGGATCCCCGGACTAGCGGGAGGGATACGCAGTATTTT	CSARDPRTSGRDTQYF
TRBJ1-4	TRBV4-1	TRBD1	NA	TGCGCCAGCAGCCCTCGGGACAGGGGAACTAATGAAAAACTGTTTTTT	CASSPRDRGTNEKLFF
TRBJ1-3	TRBV9	NA	few	TGTGCCAGCAGCGCGGGGGCGCCGTCTGGAAACACCATATATTTT	CASSAGAPSGNTIYF
TRBJ2-3	TRBV6-1	NA	NA	TGTGCCAGCTCACCGGGGGTTAGCACAGATACGCAGTATTTT	CASSPGVSTDTQYF
TRBJ2-1	TRBV12-3/TRBV12-4	TRBD2	NA	TGTGCCAGCAGTTTAAGAAGCGGGGGGGTCAATGAGCAGTTCTTC	CASSLRSGGVNEQFF
TRBJ2-1	TRBV24-1	NA	few	TGTGCCACCAGTGATTTTACAGGGCGCTCCTACAATGGGCAGTTCTTC	CATSDFTGRSYNGQFF
TRBJ2-4	TRBV7-2	TRBD1	NA	TGTGCCAGCAGCCCGACAGGGGTTAACATTCAGTACTTC	CASSPTGVNIQYF
TRBJ2-1	TRBV29-1	NA	many	TGCAGCGTTTCTCCGGGGGCACTTTACAATGAGCAGTTCTTC	CSVSPGALYNEQFF
TRBJ1-2	TRBV4-3	TRBD1	NA	TGCGCCAGCAGCCAAGATCCCAGGGGGCTCGGTGGCTACACCTTC	CASSQDPRGLGGYTF
TRBJ2-3	TRBV15	TRBD2	NA	TGTGCCACCAGCAGAGGGGGACTAACGCGCAGCACAGATACGCAGTATTTT	CATSRGGLTRSTDTQYF
TRBJ2-1	TRBV20-1	NA	few	TGCAGTGCTTCTAGGGCGGTTGCGGATGAGCAGTTCTTC	CSASRAVADEQFF
TRBJ2-7	TRBV11-2	NA	few	TGTGCCAGCAGCTTGCAGGGGGGGACACTTCCCTACGAGCAGTACTTC	CASSLQGGTLPYEQYF
TRBJ1-2	TRBV20-1	NA	NA	TGCAGTGCTACGGAGGGGGGGCGCAAACGGGGCTACACCTTC	CSATEGGRKRGYTF
TRBJ1-1	TRBV20-1	NA	NA	TGCCAGACGGGGGAGGGCAACACTGAAGCTTTCTTT	CQTGEGNTEAFF
TRBJ2-5	TRBV5-1	NA	few	TGCGCCAGCAGCGCGAGGGGCAACCAAGAGACCCAGTACTTC	CASSARGNQETQYF
TRBJ2-5	TRBV7-8	NA	NA	TGTGCCAGCAGCTTAGTTTTTCGAGAGACCCAGTACTTC	CASSLVFRETQYF
TRBJ1-1	TRBV6-5	NA	few	TGTGCCGGCAGTTACTGGCGGGGGCGCGACGCTTTCTTT	CAGSYWRGRDAFF
TRBJ1-2	TRBV9	NA	NA	TGTGCCAGCAGCCAGGACGGTGGACCCTATGGCTACGCCTTC	CASSQDGGPYGYAF
TRBJ2-7	TRBV7-2	NA	NA	TGTGCCAGCAGCTTCGGACAGATTTACGAGCAGTACTTC	CASSFGQIYEQYF
TRBJ1-4	TRBV5-1	NA	NA	TGCGCCAGCAGCTTGGCCAGGGACGGTAATGAAAAACTGTTTTTT	CASSLARDGNEKLFF
TRBJ2-1	TRBV6-2/TRBV6-3	TRBD1	few	TGTGCCAGCAGTTGGGACAGGATTTTACAATATGAGCAGTTCTTC	CASSWDRILQYEQFF
TRBJ1-2	TRBV29-1	TRBD1	few	TGCAGCGTTAAAACGGACAGGCTTGATGGCTACACCTTC	CSVKTDRLDGYTF
TRBJ2-3	TRBV27	NA	NA	TGTGCCAGCAGTTTATCGATAAGAACCACAGATACGCAGTATTTT	CASSLSIRTTDTQYF
TRBJ2-5	TRBV7-2	NA	NA	TGTGCCAGCAGCTTAGAATCCGTCACTCCGCAGCAGTACTTC	CASSLESVTPQQYF
TRBJ2-7	TRBV20-1	TRBD1	once	TGCAGTGCTAGAAGGGACAGGAACTCCTACGAGCAGTACTTC	CSARRDRNSYEQYF
TRBJ1-3	TRBV24-1	NA	few	TGTGCCACCAGTGACGGGGTTAACTCTGGAAACACCATATATTTT	CATSDGVNSGNTIYF
TRBJ1-2	TRBV29-1	TRBD1	NA	TGCAGCGTTGAAGGCGGGACAGGGGATCATGGCTACACCTTC	CSVEGGTGDHGYTF
TRBJ1-1	TRBV12-3/TRBV12-4	TRBD1	NA	TGTGCCAGCAGTTCCAGAGCCGGGACAGAGAACACTGAAGCTTTCTTT	CASSSRAGTENTEAFF
TRBJ2-5	TRBV20-1	TRBD2	few	TGCAGTGCTCTCGGACTAGCGGGAGAGACCCAGTACTTC	CSALGLAGETQYF
TRBJ2-5	TRBV20-1	NA	NA	TGCAGTGGGGGAGGGGGCTATATGGGAGAGACCCAGTACTTC	CSGGGGYMGETQYF
TRBJ2-7	TRBV4-3	NA	NA	TGCGCCAGCAGCCAGGGACGGCCGGCCTACGAGCAGTACTTC	CASSQGRPAYEQYF
TRBJ1-2	TRBV18	TRBD1	NA	TGTGCCAGCTCACCATCTACCGACAGGGGTGGCTACACCTTC	CASSPSTDRGGYTF
TRBJ2-7	TRBV7-2	NA	few	TGTGCCAGCAGCTTAGCACGTGTAAGTGTGAAGGAGCAGTACTTC	CASSLARVSVKEQYF
TRBJ1-4	TRBV2	NA	NA	TGTGCCAGCAACCAAATCACAGGGATGCATGAAAAACTGTTTTTT	CASNQITGMHEKLFF
TRBJ1-5	TRBV6-5	NA	NA	TGTGCCAGCAGTTACTCGGCCAAGGGGAATCAGCCCCAGCATTTT	CASSYSAKGNQPQHF
TRBJ2-5	TRBV2	TRBD2	once	TGTGCCAGCAGTGAACTACTAGCGGGGTTCCAAGAGACCCAGTACTTC	CASSELLAGFQETQYF
TRBJ2-7	TRBV3-1	NA	few	TGTGCCAGCAGCAGAGAGGGAAGGGAGCAGTACTTC	CASSREGREQYF
TRBJ1-2	TRBV12-3/TRBV12-4	NA	NA	TGTGCCAGCAGTTCGTCGTCGGAAACTGACTACGGCTACACCTTC	CASSSSSETDYGYTF
TRBJ2-1	TRBV7-2	NA	many	TGTGCTAGCAGCTTAAGCGGTTACAATGAGCAGTTCTTC	CASSLSGYNEQFF
TRBJ2-5	TRBV12-3/TRBV12-4	NA	once	TGTGCCAGCAGTTTATGGGCTGAGACCCAGTACTTC	CASSLWAETQYF